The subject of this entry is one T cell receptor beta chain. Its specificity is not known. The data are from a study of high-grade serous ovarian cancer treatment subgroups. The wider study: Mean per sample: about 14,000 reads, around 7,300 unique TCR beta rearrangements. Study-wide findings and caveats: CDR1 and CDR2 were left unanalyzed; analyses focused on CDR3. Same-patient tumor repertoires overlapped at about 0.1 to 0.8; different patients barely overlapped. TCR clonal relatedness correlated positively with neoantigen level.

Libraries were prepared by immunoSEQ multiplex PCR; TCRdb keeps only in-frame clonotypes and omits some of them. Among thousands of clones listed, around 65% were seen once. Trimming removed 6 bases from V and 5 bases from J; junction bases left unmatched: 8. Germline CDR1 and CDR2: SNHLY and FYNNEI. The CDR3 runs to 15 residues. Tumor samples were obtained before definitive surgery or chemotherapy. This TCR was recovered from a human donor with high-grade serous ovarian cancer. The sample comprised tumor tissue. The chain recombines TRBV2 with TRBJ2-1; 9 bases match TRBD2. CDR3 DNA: TGTGCCAGCAGCGCCGTTCTAGCGGGAAACAATGAGCAGTTCTTC. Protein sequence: CASSAVLAGNNEQFF.